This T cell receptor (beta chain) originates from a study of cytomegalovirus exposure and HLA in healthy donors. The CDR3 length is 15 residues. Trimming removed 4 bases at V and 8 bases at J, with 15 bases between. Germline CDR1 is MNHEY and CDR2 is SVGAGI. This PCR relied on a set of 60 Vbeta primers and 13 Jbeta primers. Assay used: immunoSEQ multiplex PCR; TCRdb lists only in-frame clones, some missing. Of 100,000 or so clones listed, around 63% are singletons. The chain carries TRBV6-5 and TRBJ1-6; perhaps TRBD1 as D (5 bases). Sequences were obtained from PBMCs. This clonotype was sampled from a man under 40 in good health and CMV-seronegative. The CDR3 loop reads CASSLRDGRYSPLHF. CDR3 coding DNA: TGTGCCAGCAGTTTGCGGGACGGCCGATATTCACCCCTCCACTTT.